The 24 T cell receptor beta chains below come from one sample, sequenced in a study of shared clonotypes between healthy human individuals. Using immunoSEQ multiplex PCR, the repertoire was profiled, and TCRdb retains in-frame clones only, with some absent. The sample includes about 320,000 clones, around nine tenths of them seen just once. The specimen was memory CD8+ T cells sorted from blood. The subset was: CD45RO+ cells pooled with CCR7-negative TemRA cells. These receptors were collected from a man between 18 and 35 years old in good health.

This chain joins TRBV9 and TRBJ2-7; 8 bases map to TRBD2. V lost 2 bases and J lost 3; bases outside the gene matches: 7. Looked up from germline, CDR1 is SGDLS and CDR2 is YYNGEE. This CDR3 comprises 15 residues. The CDR3 DNA is TGTGCCAGCAGCGTCGCCGGGACTAGTCTCTACGAGCAGTACTTC. It translates to CASSVAGTSLYEQYF.

The chain is built from TRBV9 and TRBJ1-6; D ambiguous. Per the germline V gene, CDR1 is SGDLS and CDR2 is YYNGEE. The CDR3 covers 13 residues. The V end was cut by 4 bases, the J end by 10 bases, with 12 bases between. The CDR3 nucleotides are TGTGCCAGCAGCCTCACAGAGGGATCACCCCTCCACTTT. Its protein product is CASSLTEGSPLHF.

The genes are TRBV28 and TRBJ2-1; TRBD2 matches 14 bases. CDR1 and CDR2 (germline): MDHEN, SYDVKM. The V gene end was trimmed by 5 bases and the J gene end by 10 bases; junction bases not matched to a gene: 10. The CDR3 has 16 residues. The CDR3 loop reads CASSPRTSGGSGEQFF. CDR3 sequence (DNA): TGTGCCAGCAGTCCTCGGACTAGCGGGGGGTCGGGAGAGCAGTTCTTC. The entire variable domain, with the rest obtained from reference TRBV28 and TRBJ2-1, is as follows: DVKVTQSSRYLVKRTGEKVFLECVQDMDHENMFWYRQDPGLGLRLIYFSYDVKMKEKGDIPEGYSVSREKKERFSLILESASTNQTSMYLCASSPRTSGGSGEQFFGPGTRLTVL.

The rearrangement uses TRBV9 and TRBJ1-5; TRBD1 aligns across 11 bases. The CDR3 consists of 18 residues. The V segment lost 3 bases and the J segment 4 bases; nucleotides outside the gene matches: 12. Germline CDR1 SGDLS, CDR2 YYNGEE. The CDR3 DNA reads TGTGCCAGCAGCGGGGGACAGGGGGTTCACGTAGGAAATCAGCCCCAGCATTTT. Amino acid sequence: CASSGGQGVHVGNQPQHF.

The chain carries TRBV7-9 and TRBJ2-3, with TRBD2 matching over 14 bases. V lost 8 bases, J lost 3 bases, and 4 bases stayed unmatched. The CDR3 totals 15 residues. Germline CDR1 SEHNR, CDR2 FQNEAQ (reference sequence). CDR3: CASSGTSGSTDTQYF. CDR3 coding DNA: TGTGCCAGCTCCGGGACTAGCGGGAGTACAGATACGCAGTATTTT.

The CDR3, as DNA: TGTGCCAGCAGCTCGGACGGAGGCGGGAACACTGAAGCTTTCTTT. It codes for CASSSDGGGNTEAFF. The V gene is TRBV7-9, the J gene TRBJ1-1; D remains unclear. The CDR3 has 15 amino acids. The germline CDR1 and CDR2 sequences are SEHNR and FQNEAQ (reference sequence). The V end lost 4 bases, the J end lost 1 base, and 13 bases lay between the germline ends.

This clone has more than one count but fewer than ten. The chain carries TRBV6-1 and TRBJ1-2; D not resolved. The V end was cut by 1 base, the J end by 4 bases, with 7 bases between. Germline V gives CDR1 MNHNS, CDR2 SASEGT. The CDR3 has 13 residues. The CDR3 DNA reads as TGTGCCAGCAGTGAAGGGGCGGGCTATGGCTACACCTTC. Residues: CASSEGAGYGYTF.

This rearrangement joins TRBV6-1 to TRBJ2-7; 7 bases align to TRBD1. This CDR3 region has 15 residues. V shed 3 bases, J shed 0 bases, and the junction held 5 bases outside the gene matches. Germline V gene sequence: CDR1 MNHNS, CDR2 SASEGT. The DNA for the CDR3 is TGTGCCAGCAGTGACCAGACAGGGAACTCCTACGAGCAGTACTTC. It translates to CASSDQTGNSYEQYF.

The chain carries TRBV18 and TRBJ2-3, with D perhaps TRBD1 (5 bases). V dropped 3 bases and J dropped 1 base, with 17 bases sitting between them. The germline gives CDR1 KGHSH, CDR2 LQKENI. This CDR3 is built from 17 residues. CDR3 sequence: CASSPWGSLEGTDTQYF. CDR3 coding DNA: TGTGCCAGCTCACCGTGGGGCAGCTTGGAAGGCACAGATACGCAGTATTTT.

The chain combines TRBV7-9 with TRBJ2-3, with D perhaps matching TRBD1 or TRBD2 (7 bases each). This CDR3 is 15 amino acids long. CDR1 and CDR2 (germline): SEHNR, FQNEAQ (reference sequence). Deletions cut 4 bases from V and 4 bases from J, with 15 bases between. The CDR3 DNA sequence: TGTGCCAGCAGCTCCCCGACAGGGAGGGCAGATACGCAGTATTTT. Amino acid sequence: CASSSPTGRADTQYF.

This chain connects TRBV28 to TRBJ1-2, with D possibly matching TRBD1 (6 bases). Trimming removed 6 bases at V and 4 bases at J, with 15 bases between. This CDR3 comprises 14 residues. Germline V lookup: CDR1 MDHEN, CDR2 SYDVKM. The CDR3 bases are TGTGCCAGCAGAATGCAGGGGACGTTCTATGGCTACACCTTC. Translating it yields CASRMQGTFYGYTF.

V gene TRBV7-9 combines with J gene TRBJ1-6; D unresolved. Germline loops: CDR1 SEHNR, CDR2 FQNEAQ (reference sequence). V lost 3 bases and J lost 8, with 8 bases in between. This CDR3 region has 13 residues. CDR3 coding DNA: TGTGCCAGCAGCTTTTACGGGCATTCACCCCTCCACTTT. It translates to CASSFYGHSPLHF.

In this sample, this clone turned up once. This same CDR3 is encoded by further DNA sequences in the sample. The CDR3 region has the DNA TGTGCCAGCAGCGAGGGACAGGGGACCTACAATGAGCAGTTCTTC. This codes for CASSEGQGTYNEQFF. This chain connects TRBV2 to TRBJ2-1, with 10 bases matching TRBD1. The CDR3 covers 15 residues. Trimming took 6 bases from V and 2 from J; bases not matched to a gene: 4. Germline V gives CDR1 SNHLY, CDR2 FYNNEI.

The chain is built from TRBV5-1 and TRBJ2-1; D is ambiguous. The V gene lost 4 bases and the J gene lost 7 bases, with 21 bases spanning the gap. The CDR3 spans 16 residues. Germline CDR1 SGHRS, CDR2 YFSETQ. CDR3 amino acids: CASSVRRTPPGNEQFF. The CDR3, as DNA: TGCGCCAGCAGCGTACGGAGAACGCCCCCTGGGAATGAGCAGTTCTTC.

This clone was recorded many times. The chain carries TRBV27 and TRBJ1-1; perhaps TRBD1 as D (6 bases). The V and J ends lost 6 bases and 0 bases respectively, with 23 bases between them. The CDR3 has 18 residues. Germline V gene sequence: CDR1 MNHEY, CDR2 SMNVEV (reference sequence). The DNA for the CDR3 is TGTGCCAGCAGCACATTAGACATCTTGACAGGACTGAACACTGAAGCTTTCTTT. It codes for CASSTLDILTGLNTEAFF.

This clone was detected once. V gene TRBV7-9 combines with J gene TRBJ2-7; TRBD1 agrees at 8 bases. Germline V gene data show CDR1 as SEHNR and CDR2 as FQNEAQ (reference sequence). This CDR3 spans 17 amino acids. With 0 bases clipped from V and 5 bases from J, the junction kept 12 bases outside the gene matches. In nucleotides, the CDR3 is TGTGCCAGCAGCTTAGCGCGGGGAAGACAGGGGACGAACGAGCAGTACTTC. This sequence encodes CASSLARGRQGTNEQYF. Full variable domain (missing parts from reference TRBV7-9 and TRBJ2-7): DTGVSQNPRHKITKRGQNVTFRCDPISEHNRLYWYRQTLGQGPEFLTYFQNEAQLEKSRLLSDRFSAERPKGSFSTLEIQRTEQGDSAMYLCASSLARGRQGTNEQYFGPGTRLTVT.

This clone was recorded only once. V and J are TRBV29-1 and TRBJ2-1, with D maybe TRBD2 (5 bases). V was clipped by 5 bases and J by 4 bases, with 9 bases between them. This CDR3 is 12 amino acids long. CDR1 and CDR2 (germline): SQVTM, ANQGSEA. The CDR3, as DNA: TGCAGCGTTCAGAGCGGATACAATGAGCAGTTCTTC. Translated: CSVQSGYNEQFF.

V usage is TRBV5-1 and J usage is TRBJ2-1; D might be TRBD1 (7 bases). Germline V gene lookup returns CDR1 SGHRS and CDR2 YFSETQ. There are 16 residues in the CDR3. Trimming pared 2 bases from V and 7 bases from J, leaving 19 bases between. CDR3 loop: CASSFPGGVGGNEQFF. For the CDR3, the DNA is TGCGCCAGCAGCTTCCCAGGGGGAGTCGGGGGAAATGAGCAGTTCTTC.

V is TRBV30 and J is TRBJ2-7; tentatively, D is TRBD2 (5 bases). V was cut by 7 bases and J by 0 bases, with 10 bases left in between. This CDR3 contains 12 residues. Germline V lookup: CDR1 GTSNPN, CDR2 SVGIG (reference sequence). CDR3 residues: CALAGNSYEQYF. For the CDR3, the DNA is TGTGCCTTAGCCGGGAACTCCTACGAGCAGTACTTC.

The gene calls are TRBV6-5 and TRBJ2-5; D possibly corresponds to TRBD2 (5 bases). There are 15 residues in the CDR3. From germline, CDR1 is MNHEY and CDR2 SVGAGI. V lost 3 bases and J lost 2, with 13 bases in between. The CDR3 protein is CASSYGRDYQETQYF. The CDR3 DNA reads as TGTGCCAGCAGTTATGGTCGGGATTATCAAGAGACCCAGTACTTC.

This chain uses TRBV27 with TRBJ2-7; 8 nucleotides match TRBD1. The germline V gene encodes CDR1 MNHEY and CDR2 SMNVEV (reference sequence). Trimming at V came to 4 bases and at J to 2 bases, leaving 7 bases not matched to a gene. This CDR3 contains 15 residues. This CDR3 is CASSSGQGPTYEQYF. The CDR3 DNA reads TGTGCCAGCAGTTCTGGACAGGGCCCTACCTACGAGCAGTACTTC.

The chain joins TRBV4-3 to TRBJ2-2; 8 bases line up with TRBD2. The CDR3 is made up of 18 amino acids. Germline V gene data show CDR1 as LGHNA and CDR2 as YSLEER. The ends lost 3 bases at V and 5 bases at J; junction bases unmatched: 14. Here the CDR3 DNA reads TGCGCCAGCAGCCAGGACAGCGGGAGTTTATTTGGGACCGGGGAGCTGTTTTTT. Translated, it gives CASSQDSGSLFGTGELFF.

The V gene is TRBV11-2, the J gene TRBJ2-7; D ambiguous. Germline assignment: CDR1 SGHAT and CDR2 FQNNGV. CDR3 size: 16 residues. With 0 bases removed from V and 2 bases from J, the gap between germline ends came to 14 bases. The DNA for the CDR3 is TGTGCCAGCAGCTTAGATCTGCCAGCCGGTCCCTACGAGCAGTACTTC. Its translation: CASSLDLPAGPYEQYF.

V gene TRBV7-9 combines with J gene TRBJ2-3, with 11 bases aligning to TRBD1. The CDR3 extends over 15 amino acids. Germline trimming cut 5 bases from V and 4 bases from J; bases unmatched to any gene: 5. Germline-derived CDR1 and CDR2 are SEHNR and FQNEAQ (reference sequence). The CDR3 spells CASSRWGQGADTQYF. The CDR3 coding sequence is TGTGCCAGCAGCCGCTGGGGACAGGGGGCAGATACGCAGTATTTT. The entire variable domain, with the rest obtained from reference TRBV7-9 and TRBJ2-3, is as follows: DTGVSQNPRHKITKRGQNVTFRCDPISEHNRLYWYRQTLGQGPEFLTYFQNEAQLEKSRLLSDRFSAERPKGSFSTLEIQRTEQGDSAMYLCASSRWGQGADTQYFGPGTRLTVL.